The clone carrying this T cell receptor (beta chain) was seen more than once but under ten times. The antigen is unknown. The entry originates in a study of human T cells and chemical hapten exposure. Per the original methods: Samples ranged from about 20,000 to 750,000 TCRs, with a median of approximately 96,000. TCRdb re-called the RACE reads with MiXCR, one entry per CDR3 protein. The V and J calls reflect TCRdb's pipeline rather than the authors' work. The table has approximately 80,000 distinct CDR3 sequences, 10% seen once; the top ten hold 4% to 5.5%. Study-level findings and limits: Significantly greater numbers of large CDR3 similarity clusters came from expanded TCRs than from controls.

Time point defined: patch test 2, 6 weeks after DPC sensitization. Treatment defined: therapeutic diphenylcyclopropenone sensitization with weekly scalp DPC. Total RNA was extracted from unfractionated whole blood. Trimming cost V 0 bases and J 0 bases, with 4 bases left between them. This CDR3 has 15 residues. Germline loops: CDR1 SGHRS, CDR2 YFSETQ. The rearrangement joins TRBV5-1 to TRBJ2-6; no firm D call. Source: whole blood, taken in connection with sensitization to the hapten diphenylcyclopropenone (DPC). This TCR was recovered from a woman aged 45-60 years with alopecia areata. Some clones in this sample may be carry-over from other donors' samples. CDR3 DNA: TGCGCCAGCAGCTTGGGGCGCTCTGGGGCCAACGTCCTGACTTTC. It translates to CASSLGRSGANVLTF.